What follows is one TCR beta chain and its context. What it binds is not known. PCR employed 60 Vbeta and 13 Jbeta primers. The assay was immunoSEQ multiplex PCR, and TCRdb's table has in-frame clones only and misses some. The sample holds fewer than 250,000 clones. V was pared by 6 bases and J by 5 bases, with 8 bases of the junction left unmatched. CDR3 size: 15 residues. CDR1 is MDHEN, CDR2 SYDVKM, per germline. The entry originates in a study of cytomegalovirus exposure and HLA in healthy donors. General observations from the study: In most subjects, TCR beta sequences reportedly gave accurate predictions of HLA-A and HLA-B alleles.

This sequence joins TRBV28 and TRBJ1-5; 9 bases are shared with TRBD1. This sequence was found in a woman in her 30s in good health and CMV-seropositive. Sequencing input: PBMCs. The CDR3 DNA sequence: TGTGCCAGCAGAATAGGGGACAGGGAGTATCAGCCCCAGCATTTT. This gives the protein CASRIGDREYQPQHF.